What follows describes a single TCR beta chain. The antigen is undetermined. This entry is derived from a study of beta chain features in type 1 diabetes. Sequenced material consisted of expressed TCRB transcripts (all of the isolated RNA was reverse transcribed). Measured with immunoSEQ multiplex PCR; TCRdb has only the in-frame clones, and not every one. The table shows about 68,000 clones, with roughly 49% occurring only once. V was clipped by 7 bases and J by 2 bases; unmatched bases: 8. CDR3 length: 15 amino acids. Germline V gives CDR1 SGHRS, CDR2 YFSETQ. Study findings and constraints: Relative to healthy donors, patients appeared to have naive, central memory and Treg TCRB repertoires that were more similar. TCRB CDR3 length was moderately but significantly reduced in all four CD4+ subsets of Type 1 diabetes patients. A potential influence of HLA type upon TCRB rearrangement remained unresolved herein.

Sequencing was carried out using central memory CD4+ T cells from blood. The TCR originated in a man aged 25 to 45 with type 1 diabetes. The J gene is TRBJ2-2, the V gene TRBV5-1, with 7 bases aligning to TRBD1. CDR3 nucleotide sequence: TGCGCCAGCGAGAAGGGGGCCCCAAACACCGGGGAGCTGTTTTTT. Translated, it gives CASEKGAPNTGELFF.